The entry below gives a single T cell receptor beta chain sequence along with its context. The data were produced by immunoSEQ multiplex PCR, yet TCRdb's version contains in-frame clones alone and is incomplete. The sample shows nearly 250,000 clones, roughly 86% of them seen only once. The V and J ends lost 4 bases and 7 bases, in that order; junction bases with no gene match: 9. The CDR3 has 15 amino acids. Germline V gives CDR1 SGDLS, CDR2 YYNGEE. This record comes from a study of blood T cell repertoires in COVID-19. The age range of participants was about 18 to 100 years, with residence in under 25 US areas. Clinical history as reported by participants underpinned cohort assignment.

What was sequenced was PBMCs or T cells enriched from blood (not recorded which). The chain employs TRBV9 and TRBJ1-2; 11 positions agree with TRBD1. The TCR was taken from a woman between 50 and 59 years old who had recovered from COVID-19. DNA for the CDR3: TGTGCCAGCAGCCCCGACGGCGGACAGGGGGCTGGCTACACCTTC. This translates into CASSPDGGQGAGYTF.